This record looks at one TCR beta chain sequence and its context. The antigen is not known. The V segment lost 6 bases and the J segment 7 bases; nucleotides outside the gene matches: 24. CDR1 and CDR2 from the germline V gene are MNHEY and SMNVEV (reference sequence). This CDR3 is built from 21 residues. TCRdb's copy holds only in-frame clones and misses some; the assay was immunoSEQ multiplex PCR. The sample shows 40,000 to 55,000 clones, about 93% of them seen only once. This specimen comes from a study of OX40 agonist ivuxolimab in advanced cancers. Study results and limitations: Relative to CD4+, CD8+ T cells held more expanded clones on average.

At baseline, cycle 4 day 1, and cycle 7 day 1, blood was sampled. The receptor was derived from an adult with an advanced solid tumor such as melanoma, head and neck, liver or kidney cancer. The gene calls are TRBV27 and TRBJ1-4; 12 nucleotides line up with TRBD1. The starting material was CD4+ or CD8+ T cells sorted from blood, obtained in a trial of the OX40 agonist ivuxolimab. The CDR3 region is CASSRKYPPGQGAFIAEKLFF. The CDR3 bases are TGTGCCAGCAGCCGAAAATATCCTCCGGGACAGGGGGCGTTTATAGCTGAAAAACTGTTTTTT.